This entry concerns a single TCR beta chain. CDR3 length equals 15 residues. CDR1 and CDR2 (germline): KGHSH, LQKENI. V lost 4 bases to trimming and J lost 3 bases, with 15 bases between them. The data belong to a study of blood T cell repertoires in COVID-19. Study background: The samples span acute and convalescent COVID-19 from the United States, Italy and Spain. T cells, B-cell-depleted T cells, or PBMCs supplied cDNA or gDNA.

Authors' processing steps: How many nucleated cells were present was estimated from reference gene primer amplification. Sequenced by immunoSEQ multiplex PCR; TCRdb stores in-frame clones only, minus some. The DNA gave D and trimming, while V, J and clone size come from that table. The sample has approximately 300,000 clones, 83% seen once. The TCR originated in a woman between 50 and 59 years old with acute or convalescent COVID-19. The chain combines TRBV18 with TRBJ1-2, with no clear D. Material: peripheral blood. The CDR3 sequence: CASSLGRGMDYGYTF. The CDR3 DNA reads TGTGCCAGCTCACTCGGACGGGGAATGGACTATGGCTACACCTTC.